Listed here is a single T cell receptor beta chain. Its antigen is unidentified. The record originates from a study of shared clonotypes between healthy human individuals. As for the study in general: The donor group consisted of two women and three men, aged 18 to 49. The study, taken as a whole, reports: Relative to clonotypes present in all four donors, those not shared had lower generation probabilities.

Sequencing was performed with immunoSEQ multiplex PCR; in TCRdb, only in-frame clones are kept and a portion is missing. This sample yields about 730,000 clones, of which just under 75% are seen a single time; roughly 1.8% belongs to the top ten. The authors divided CD4+ cells into CD45RA+ naive and CD45RA-negative memory subsets. This receptor was taken from a woman aged 30 to 39 in good health. Sequenced sample: memory CD4+ T cells sorted from blood. Documented subset: CD45RA-negative fraction.

For the CDR3, the DNA is TGTGCCAGCAGCTTCTTAGGATATGAAGCTTTCTTT. Residues: CASSFLGYEAFF. The genes are TRBV5-5 and TRBJ1-1; D call uncertain. Germline CDR1 SGHKS, CDR2 YYEKEE (reference sequence). V was pared by 2 bases and J by 7 bases, with 9 bases between. There are 12 residues in the CDR3.